This TCR beta chain was sequenced for a study of cytomegalovirus exposure and HLA in healthy donors. Study information: Earlier findings included over 90 million unique TCR beta sequences obtained from 150 million to 200 million T cells. Study findings and constraints: Indistinguishable V segments such as TRBV6-2 and TRBV6-3 were excluded. The study reported that TCR beta sequences accurately predicted HLA-A and HLA-B alleles in most subjects. Certain sequence variants were highly shared and formed a cluster, and this cluster was likely a sequencing artifact.

A remark on this clone: Its antigen remains unidentified. The sample contains more than one DNA sequence encoding this CDR3.

Primers for the PCR totalled 60 Vbeta and 13 Jbeta. This table comes from immunoSEQ multiplex PCR, and its TCRdb copy is limited to in-frame clones, with some not included. This table has 130,000 to 150,000 clones, around 74% appearing once. After removal of 5 bases from V and 6 bases from J, the junction contained 13 bases not matched to a gene. Looked up from germline, CDR1 is SEHNR and CDR2 is FQNEAQ (reference sequence). The CDR3 consists of 16 residues. Sequencing was carried out using PBMCs. The origin of this receptor is a man younger than 30 in good health and CMV-seropositive. The rearrangement links TRBV7-9 to TRBJ2-7; 10 positions agree with TRBD2. The CDR3 region is CASSPRGLAGVVEQYF. CDR3 sequence (DNA): TGTGCCAGCAGCCCTAGGGGGCTAGCGGGAGTCGTCGAGCAGTACTTC.